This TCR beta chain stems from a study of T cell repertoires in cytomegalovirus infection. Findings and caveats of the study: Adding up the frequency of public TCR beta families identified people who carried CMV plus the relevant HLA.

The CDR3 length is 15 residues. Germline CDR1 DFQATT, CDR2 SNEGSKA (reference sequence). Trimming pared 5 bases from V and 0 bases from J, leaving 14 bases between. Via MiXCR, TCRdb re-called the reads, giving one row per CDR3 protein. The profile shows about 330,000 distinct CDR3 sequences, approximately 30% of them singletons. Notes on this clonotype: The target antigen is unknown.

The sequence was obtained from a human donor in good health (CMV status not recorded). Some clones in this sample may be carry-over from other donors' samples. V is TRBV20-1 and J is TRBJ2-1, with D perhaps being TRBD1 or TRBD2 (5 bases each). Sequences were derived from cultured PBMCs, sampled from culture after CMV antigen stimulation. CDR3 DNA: TGCAGTGCTCCCAGACGGGACGGCTCCTACAATGAGCAGTTCTTC. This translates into CSAPRRDGSYNEQFF.